These 7 T cell receptor beta chains share one sample of origin, sequenced in a study of T cell responses to AZD1222 COVID-19 vaccine. Some clones are missing from TCRdb's copy, which holds only in-frame ones; the method was immunoSEQ multiplex PCR. Of 150,000 or so clones listed, under 95% are singletons. This specimen was peripheral blood, taken on day 0 of MenACWY control vaccination. The receptors were sampled from an adult in good health.

The rearrangement uses TRBV4-1 and TRBJ2-7; D may be TRBD2 (5 bases). Germline V CDR1 and CDR2: MGHRA, YSYEKL. CDR3 length: 16 residues. V shed 1 base and J shed 1 base, with 14 bases lying between them. CDR3 nucleotides: TGCGCCAGCAGCCAAGTGGGCTCCCGGGGTTCCTACGAGCAGTACTTC. Its protein is CASSQVGSRGSYEQYF.

The chain's CDR3 is CASSKGQSVQGDEQYF. In nucleotides, the CDR3 is TGTGCCAGCAGCAAAGGCCAATCCGTGCAGGGGGACGAGCAGTACTTC. The chain links TRBV21-1 to TRBJ2-7; TRBD1, the D gene given by the table, was not confirmed from the DNA. TRBV21-1 is noted as a pseudogene. CDR3 length: 16 residues.

The V and J genes are TRBV5-4 and TRBJ2-5; D might be TRBD1 or TRBD2, each matching 5 bases. V dropped 3 bases and J dropped 7 bases, with 13 bases sitting between them. CDR3 length: 13 residues. Germline V gene lookup returns CDR1 SGHNT and CDR2 YYREEE (reference sequence). The CDR3 DNA is TGTGCCAGCAGCTGGGACGGCGTTCTGACCCAGTACTTC. This sequence encodes CASSWDGVLTQYF.

The gene calls are TRBV5-4 and TRBJ2-7, with D possibly TRBD2 on 6 matching bases. Deletions cut 3 bases from V and 1 base from J, with 17 bases between. Per the germline V gene, CDR1 is SGHNT and CDR2 is YYREEE (reference sequence). CDR3 length: 16 amino acids. CDR3 sequence reads: CASSSRRDSISYEQYF. The CDR3 DNA reads TGTGCCAGCAGCTCGCGACGGGACTCGATATCCTACGAGCAGTACTTC. Drawing the rest from reference TRBV5-4 and TRBJ2-7, the complete variable domain is ETGVTQSPTHLIKTRGQQVTLRCSSQSGHNTVSWYQQALGQGPQFIFQYYREEENGRGNFPPRFSGLQFPNYSSELNVNALELDDSALYLCASSSRRDSISYEQYFGPGTRLTVT.

The V and J genes are TRBV27 and TRBJ2-3; D is perhaps TRBD2 (5 bases). Deletions cut 2 bases from V and 6 bases from J, with 12 bases between. In germline, CDR1 is MNHEY, CDR2 SMNVEV (reference sequence). The CDR3 runs to 14 residues. The CDR3 DNA sequence: TGTGCCAGCAGTTTAGGGATCGGAGGTGATACGCAGTATTTT. It yields the protein CASSLGIGGDTQYF.

The chain carries TRBV4-1 and TRBJ1-3; D may be TRBD1 (5 bases). Trimming shortened V by 4 bases and J by 3 bases, and 16 bases separated the two germline ends. This CDR3 is built from 16 residues. CDR1 is MGHRA and CDR2 is YSYEKL in the germline V gene. CDR3 coding DNA: TGCGCCAGCAGCCTCGAAGGGGACCTAGGTGGAAACACCATATATTTT. Translation: CASSLEGDLGGNTIYF.

The rearrangement links TRBV5-4 to TRBJ1-1, with TRBD1 as a possible D gene (6 bases). The CDR3 is 15 residues long. V lost 0 bases, J lost 1 base, and 10 bases lay in between. Germline CDR1 and CDR2: SGHNT and YYREEE (reference sequence). The CDR3 sequence is CASSLGGAGNTEAFF. The CDR3 DNA reads TGTGCCAGCAGCTTGGGGGGGGCAGGGAACACTGAAGCTTTCTTT.